Following are 15 T cell receptor beta chains from one sample sequenced in a study of a mutant IDH1 vaccine in newly diagnosed glioma. These receptors' targets are unknown. Stated time point: week 47, end of study. A 20-mer mutant IDH1 peptide at 300 ug was injected subcutaneously with topical imiquimod. Produced via immunoSEQ multiplex PCR; TCRdb's table is partial and in-frame only. The table includes over 50,000 clones, about three quarters detected once. Material: PBMCs, obtained from a glioma patient whose treatment included an IDH1 peptide vaccine. These receptors were obtained from a woman aged 40-49 years with glioma. Some clones in this sample may be carry-over from other donors' samples.

The chain recombines TRBV4-1 with TRBJ2-1; D possibly uses TRBD1 or TRBD2 (5 bases each). Germline CDR1 and CDR2: MGHRA and YSYEKL. The CDR3 covers 14 residues. Trimming took 1 base from V and 7 from J, leaving 11 bases between them. CDR3 bases: TGCGCCAGCAGCCAAGGAGGGGCTGGGAATGAGCAGTTCTTC. Residues: CASSQGGAGNEQFF.

This rearrangement joins TRBV5-4 to TRBJ1-2; tentative D call: TRBD1 (5 bases). The germline V gene encodes CDR1 SGHNT and CDR2 YYREEE (reference sequence). There are 13 residues in the CDR3. The V gene lost 2 bases and the J gene lost 11 bases, with 16 bases spanning the gap. This chain's CDR3 is CASSFTGTRIYTF. DNA for the CDR3: TGTGCCAGCAGCTTTACCGGGACCAGAATATACACCTTC. Drawing the rest from reference TRBV5-4 and TRBJ1-2, the complete variable domain is ETGVTQSPTHLIKTRGQQVTLRCSSQSGHNTVSWYQQALGQGPQFIFQYYREEENGRGNFPPRFSGLQFPNYSSELNVNALELDDSALYLCASSFTGTRIYTFGSGTRLTVV.

The table lists this clone with a count of one. V usage is TRBV5-4 and J usage is TRBJ2-7; 7 nucleotides match TRBD1. J lost 6 bases, V lost 4 bases, and 10 bases had no gene match. CDR1 SGHNT and CDR2 YYREEE come from the germline V gene (reference sequence). This CDR3 comprises 14 residues. CDR3 nucleotides: TGTGCCAGCAGCGACACAGGGGTTCAGAGCGAGCAGTACTTC. Translated, it gives CASSDTGVQSEQYF. Full variable domain (remainder filled in from reference TRBV5-4 and TRBJ2-7): ETGVTQSPTHLIKTRGQQVTLRCSSQSGHNTVSWYQQALGQGPQFIFQYYREEENGRGNFPPRFSGLQFPNYSSELNVNALELDDSALYLCASSDTGVQSEQYFGPGTRLTVT.

This chain uses TRBV11-2 with TRBJ1-2; D is possibly TRBD1 (5 bases). The V end lost 0 bases, the J end lost 4 bases, and 9 bases lay between the germline ends. Germline V gene sequence: CDR1 SGHAT, CDR2 FQNNGV. CDR3 length equals 14 residues. In DNA, the CDR3 is TGTGCCAGCAGCTTAGATTTGGGACCCTATGGCTACACCTTC. It is translated as CASSLDLGPYGYTF.

This clone was observed a few times. This chain joins TRBV7-9 and TRBJ1-1, with TRBD1 matching over 7 bases. V lost 1 base to trimming and J lost 4 bases; unmatched junction nucleotides: 0. The CDR3 covers 13 residues. Germline assignment: CDR1 SEHNR and CDR2 FQNEAQ (reference sequence). CDR3 nucleotide sequence: TGTGCCAGCAGCTTAGAGGGGGCCACTGAAGCTTTCTTT. Protein product: CASSLEGATEAFF.

The V gene is TRBV10-3, the J gene TRBJ2-7; D is undetermined. The germline V gene encodes CDR1 ENHRY and CDR2 SYGVKD. This CDR3 has 13 amino acids. Between the trimmed V and J ends, which lost 4 bases and 2 bases, there was a span of 9 bases. The CDR3, as DNA: TGTGCCATCAGTGGCAAGCAGCCCTACGAGCAGTACTTC. It codes for CAISGKQPYEQYF.

The DNA for the CDR3 is TGTGCCAGCACCCAGGTAGAGCCCCAGCATTTT. Translation gives CASTQVEPQHF. The chain recombines TRBV9 with TRBJ1-5; no definite D call. In germline, CDR1 is SGDLS, CDR2 YYNGEE. V lost 6 bases to trimming and J lost 8 bases, with 9 bases between them. This CDR3 region has 11 residues.

The rearrangement links TRBV7-6 to TRBJ1-1; D ambiguous. The ends were cut back, 2 bases at V and 0 bases at J, with 10 bases in the middle. Germline V gene sequence: CDR1 SGHVS, CDR2 FNYEAQ. The CDR3 has 15 amino acids. The CDR3 nucleotides are TGTGCCAGCAGCTTATACGAGTCTTTGAACACTGAAGCTTTCTTT. It encodes CASSLYESLNTEAFF. The whole variable domain, filled in from reference TRBV7-6 and TRBJ1-1, reads GAGVSQSPRYKVTKRGQDVALRCDPISGHVSLYWYRQALGQGPEFLTYFNYEAQQDKSGLPNDRFSAERPEGSISTLTIQRTEQRDSAMYRCASSLYESLNTEAFFGQGTRLTVV.

In this sample, this clone turned up a few times. The rearrangement joins TRBV29-1 to TRBJ1-5, with no clear D. CDR3 size: 13 residues. Trimming shortened V by 7 bases and J by 3 bases, and 13 bases separated the two germline ends. CDR1 is SQVTM, CDR2 ANQGSEA, per germline. The CDR3 protein is CSAKGGPNQPQHF. The CDR3 bases are TGCAGCGCTAAAGGTGGGCCCAATCAGCCCCAGCATTTT.

The chain has TRBV6-5 and TRBJ2-7, with D perhaps matching TRBD1 or TRBD2 (5 bases each). Trimming removed 7 bases from V and 2 bases from J, with 15 bases in between. Germline CDR1 reads MNHEY; CDR2 reads SVGAGI. This CDR3 is 14 amino acids long. Here the CDR3 reads CASTLTGATYEQYF. CDR3 coding DNA: TGTGCCAGCACCCTGACCGGGGCAACCTACGAGCAGTACTTC.

The chain uses TRBV4-2 and TRBJ2-4; no clear D. The germline V and J ends were trimmed by 0 bases and 6 bases, with 24 bases remaining between them. The CDR3 loop spans 19 amino acids. The germline V gene encodes CDR1 LGHNA and CDR2 YNFKEQ. CDR3 in DNA: TGTGCCAGCAGCCAAGAACTTGGCCCCGAAGGAGCCTACCGAAACATTCAGTACTTC. Amino acid sequence: CASSQELGPEGAYRNIQYF.

The chain has TRBV2 and TRBJ1-2; no firm D call. V was pared by 3 bases and J by 10 bases, with 18 bases between. The CDR3 runs to 14 residues. Germline V gene data show CDR1 as SNHLY and CDR2 as FYNNEI. The CDR3 protein is CASSDAGSGLSYTF. In nucleotides, the CDR3 is TGTGCCAGCAGTGATGCTGGGAGCGGGCTGTCCTACACCTTC. The full variable domain, with the rest looked up from reference TRBV2 and TRBJ1-2, is EPEVTQTPSHQVTQMGQEVILRCVPISNHLYFYWYRQILGQKVEFLVSFYNNEISEKSEIFDDQFSVERPDGSNFTLKIRSTKLEDSAMYFCASSDAGSGLSYTFGSGTRLTVV.

This clone occurred a few times. The chain recombines TRBV5-1 with TRBJ1-2, with a weak D call TRBD1 (6 bases). This CDR3 has 15 residues. The V end lost 0 bases, the J end lost 0 bases, and 9 bases lay between the germline ends. Germline CDR1 is SGHRS and CDR2 is YFSETQ. DNA for the CDR3: TGCGCCAGCAGCTTGGACAGGGTTTCTAACTATGGCTACACCTTC. It is translated as CASSLDRVSNYGYTF. The full variable domain, its missing parts supplied by reference TRBV5-1 and TRBJ1-2, is KAGVTQTPRYLIKTRGQQVTLSCSPISGHRSVSWYQQTPGQGLQFLFEYFSETQRNKGNFPGRFSGRQFSNSRSEMNVSTLELGDSALYLCASSLDRVSNYGYTFGSGTRLTVV.

This chain uses TRBV4-1 with TRBJ2-3; a possible D gene is TRBD2 (5 bases). Germline lookup yields CDR1 MGHRA and CDR2 YSYEKL. V gave up 2 bases and J gave up 0 bases, with 9 bases separating them. The CDR3 consists of 15 residues. The CDR3 reads CASSQTSSSTDTQYF. Here the CDR3 DNA reads TGCGCCAGCAGCCAAACTAGTTCAAGCACAGATACGCAGTATTTT.

The rearrangement joins TRBV27 to TRBJ2-7; D not resolved. V dropped 5 bases and J dropped 2 bases, with 16 bases sitting between them. CDR1 MNHEY and CDR2 SMNVEV come from the germline V gene (reference sequence). The length of the CDR3 is 15 residues. CDR3 nucleotide sequence: TGTGCCAGCAGTGCGAAGGGCCTGGGGACCTACGAGCAGTACTTC. Residues: CASSAKGLGTYEQYF.